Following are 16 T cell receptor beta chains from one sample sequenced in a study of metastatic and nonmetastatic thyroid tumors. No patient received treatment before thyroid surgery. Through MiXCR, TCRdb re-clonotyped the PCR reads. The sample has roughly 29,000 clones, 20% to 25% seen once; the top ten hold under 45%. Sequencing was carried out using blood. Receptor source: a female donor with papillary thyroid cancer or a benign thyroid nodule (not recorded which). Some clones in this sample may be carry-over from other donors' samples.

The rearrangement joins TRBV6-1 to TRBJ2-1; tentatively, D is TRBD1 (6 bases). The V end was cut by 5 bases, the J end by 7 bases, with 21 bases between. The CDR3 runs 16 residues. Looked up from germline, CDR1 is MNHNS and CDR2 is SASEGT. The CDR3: CASSTNEGHPVNEQFF. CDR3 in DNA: TGTGCCAGCAGTACGAACGAGGGACACCCGGTGAATGAGCAGTTCTTC.

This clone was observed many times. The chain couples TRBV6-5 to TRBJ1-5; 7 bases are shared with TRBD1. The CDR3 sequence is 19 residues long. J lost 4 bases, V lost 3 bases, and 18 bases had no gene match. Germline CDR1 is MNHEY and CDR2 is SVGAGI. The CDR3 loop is CASSYFGGSTGSGNQPQHF. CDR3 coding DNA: TGTGCCAGCAGTTATTTTGGGGGCTCGACAGGGTCTGGGAATCAGCCCCAGCATTTT.

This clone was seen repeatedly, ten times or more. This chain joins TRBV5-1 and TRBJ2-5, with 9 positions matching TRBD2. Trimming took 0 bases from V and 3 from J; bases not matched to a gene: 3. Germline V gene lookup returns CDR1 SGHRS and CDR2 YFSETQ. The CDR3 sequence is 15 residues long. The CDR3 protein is CASSLVTSGKETQYF. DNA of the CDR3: TGCGCCAGCAGCTTGGTGACTAGCGGCAAAGAGACCCAGTACTTC.

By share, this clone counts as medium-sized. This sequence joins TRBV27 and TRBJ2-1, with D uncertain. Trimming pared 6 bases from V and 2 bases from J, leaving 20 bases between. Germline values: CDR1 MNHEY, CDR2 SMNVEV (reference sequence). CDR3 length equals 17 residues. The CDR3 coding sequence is TGTGCCAGCAGGGGCCTATCGGCCCAGCAGGCCTACAATGAGCAGTTCTTC. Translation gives CASRGLSAQQAYNEQFF.

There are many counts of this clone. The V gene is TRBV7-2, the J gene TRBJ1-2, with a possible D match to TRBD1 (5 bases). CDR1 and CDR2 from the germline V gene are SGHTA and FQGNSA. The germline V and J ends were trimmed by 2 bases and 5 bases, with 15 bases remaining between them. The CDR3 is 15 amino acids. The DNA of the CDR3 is TGTGCCAGCAGCTTATGGGGGGATATAGGGTATGGCTACACCTTC. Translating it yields CASSLWGDIGYGYTF.

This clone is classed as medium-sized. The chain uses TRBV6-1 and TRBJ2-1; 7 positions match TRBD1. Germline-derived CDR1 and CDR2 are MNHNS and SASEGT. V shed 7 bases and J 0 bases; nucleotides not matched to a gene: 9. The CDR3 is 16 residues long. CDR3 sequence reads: CASTGQTSTSYNEQFF. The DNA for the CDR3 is TGTGCCAGCACGGGACAGACCTCGACCTCCTACAATGAGCAGTTCTTC.

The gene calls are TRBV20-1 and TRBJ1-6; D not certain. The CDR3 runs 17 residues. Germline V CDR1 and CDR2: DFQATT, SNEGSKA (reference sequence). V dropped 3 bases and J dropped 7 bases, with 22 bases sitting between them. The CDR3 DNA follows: TGCAGTGCTAGCAACCCGGGGAGGTTTTTGGAAAATTCACCCCTCCACTTT. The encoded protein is CSASNPGRFLENSPLHF.

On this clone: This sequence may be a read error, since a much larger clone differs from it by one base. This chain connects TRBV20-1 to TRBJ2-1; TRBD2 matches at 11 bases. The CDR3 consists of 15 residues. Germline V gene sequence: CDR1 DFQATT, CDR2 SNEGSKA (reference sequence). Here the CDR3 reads CSARGSGRAYNQQFF. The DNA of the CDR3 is TGCAGTGCTAGAGGTAGCGGGAGGGCCTACAATCAGCAGTTCTTC.

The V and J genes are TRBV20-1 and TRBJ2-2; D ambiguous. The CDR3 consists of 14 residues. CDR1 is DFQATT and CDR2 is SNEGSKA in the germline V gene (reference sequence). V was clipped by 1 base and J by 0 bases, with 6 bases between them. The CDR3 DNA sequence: TGCAGTGCTAGAGGCACTTCGAACACCGGGGAGCTGTTTTTT. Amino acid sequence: CSARGTSNTGELFF.

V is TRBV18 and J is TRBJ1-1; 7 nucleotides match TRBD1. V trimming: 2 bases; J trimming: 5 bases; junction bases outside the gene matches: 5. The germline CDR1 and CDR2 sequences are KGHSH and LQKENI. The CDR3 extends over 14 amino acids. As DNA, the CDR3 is TGTGCCAGCTCACCAACAACAGGGGTGACTGAAGCTTTCTTT. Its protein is CASSPTTGVTEAFF.

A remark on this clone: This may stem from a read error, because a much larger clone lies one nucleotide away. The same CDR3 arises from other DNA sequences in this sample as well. CDR3 DNA sequence: TGTGCCAGCAGCTTAGGAGGGGGCGAGGGGGAAGCTTTCTTC. The encoded protein is CASSLGGGEGEAFF. The chain is built from TRBV7-6 and TRBJ1-1; 7 positions agree with TRBD1. This CDR3 has 14 residues. CDR1 and CDR2 from the germline V gene are SGHVS and FNYEAQ. The complete variable domain, with remaining parts taken from reference TRBV7-6 and TRBJ1-1, reads GAGVSQSPRYKVTKRGQDVALRCDPISGHVSLYWYRQALGQGPEFLTYFNYEAQQDKSGLPNDRFSAERPEGSISTLTIQRTEQRDSAMYRCASSLGGGEGEAFFGQGTRLTVV.

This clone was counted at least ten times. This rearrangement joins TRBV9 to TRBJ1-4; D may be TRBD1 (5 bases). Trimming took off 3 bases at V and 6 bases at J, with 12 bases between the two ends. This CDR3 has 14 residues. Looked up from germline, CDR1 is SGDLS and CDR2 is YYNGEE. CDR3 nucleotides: TGTGCCAGCAGCGCCAGGGCTTTAGATGAAAAACTGTTTTTT. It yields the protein CASSARALDEKLFF.

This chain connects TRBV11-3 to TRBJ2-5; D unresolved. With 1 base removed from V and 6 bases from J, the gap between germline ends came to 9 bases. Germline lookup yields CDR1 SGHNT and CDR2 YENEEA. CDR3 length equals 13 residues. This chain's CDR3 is CASSLVREKTQYF. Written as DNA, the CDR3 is TGTGCCAGCAGCTTAGTTAGGGAAAAGACCCAGTACTTC.

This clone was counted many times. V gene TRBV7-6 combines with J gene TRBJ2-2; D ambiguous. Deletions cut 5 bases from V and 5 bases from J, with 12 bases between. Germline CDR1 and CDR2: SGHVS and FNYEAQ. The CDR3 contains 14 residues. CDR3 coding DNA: TGTGCCAGCAGCCCCCCGATGGTAACCGGGGAGCTGTTTTTT. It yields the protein CASSPPMVTGELFF. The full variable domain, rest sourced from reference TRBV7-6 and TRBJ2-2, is GAGVSQSPRYKVTKRGQDVALRCDPISGHVSLYWYRQALGQGPEFLTYFNYEAQQDKSGLPNDRFSAERPEGSISTLTIQRTEQRDSAMYRCASSPPMVTGELFFGEGSRLTVL.

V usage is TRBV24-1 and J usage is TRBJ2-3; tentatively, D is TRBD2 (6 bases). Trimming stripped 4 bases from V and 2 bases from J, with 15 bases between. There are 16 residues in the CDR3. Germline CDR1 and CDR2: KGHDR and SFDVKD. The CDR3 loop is CATSDLSRGDTDTQYF. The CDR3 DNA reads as TGTGCCACCAGTGACCTTTCGCGGGGCGACACAGATACGCAGTATTTT.

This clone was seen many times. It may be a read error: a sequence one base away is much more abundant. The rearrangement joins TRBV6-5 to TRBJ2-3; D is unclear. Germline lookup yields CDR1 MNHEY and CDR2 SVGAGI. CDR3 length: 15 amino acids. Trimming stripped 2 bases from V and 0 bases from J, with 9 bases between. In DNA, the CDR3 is TGTGCCAGCAGTTACCCCGTCTTTAGCACAGATACGCAGTATTTT. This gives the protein CASSYPVFSTDTQYF.